The 32 T cell receptor beta chains listed next were all sequenced from one sample in a study of shared clonotypes between healthy human individuals. This table comes from immunoSEQ multiplex PCR, and its TCRdb copy is limited to in-frame clones, with some not included. This sample has roughly 2,300,000 clones, with 85% to 95% found just once. Sequenced input: naive CD4+ T cells from PBMCs. Subset here: CD45RA+ positively selected. These receptor sequences come from a man between 18 and 35 years old in good health. Some clones in this sample may be carry-over from other donors' samples.

CDR3 in DNA: TGTGCCAGCACCCCAGGTCGAGCTGGGGCCAACGTCCTGACTTTC. Translating gives CASTPGRAGANVLTF. The genes are TRBV11-2 and TRBJ2-6; D gene uncertain. CDR1 SGHAT and CDR2 FQNNGV come from the germline V gene. The germline V and J ends were trimmed by 7 bases and 2 bases, with 12 bases remaining between them. The CDR3 consists of 15 residues.

For this clone: This specimen includes other DNA sequences encoding the same CDR3. This sequence joins TRBV5-1 and TRBJ1-4, with TRBD1 matching 7 bases. Per the germline V gene, CDR1 is SGHRS and CDR2 is YFSETQ. The CDR3 sequence is 14 residues long. The V gene end was trimmed by 0 bases and the J gene end by 7 bases; junction bases not matched to a gene: 3. In DNA form, the CDR3 reads TGCGCCAGCAGCTTGGGACAGGGTGGTGAAAAACTGTTTTTT. Encoded protein: CASSLGQGGEKLFF.

This rearrangement joins TRBV2 to TRBJ1-5, with 8 bases lining up with TRBD1. Germline V gene sequence: CDR1 SNHLY, CDR2 FYNNEI. V gave up 5 bases and J gave up 0 bases; unmatched junction bases: 3. There are 15 residues in the CDR3. CDR3 coding DNA: TGTGCCAGCAGTAACAGGGGGGATAGCAATCAGCCCCAGCATTTT. This codes for CASSNRGDSNQPQHF.

The CDR3 loop is CASNGVLATEAFF. The CDR3 DNA reads TGTGCCAGCAATGGGGTCCTAGCCACTGAAGCTTTCTTT. V gene TRBV2 combines with J gene TRBJ1-1; D remains ambiguous. The CDR3 sequence is 13 residues long. Trimming left V 7 bases short and J 4 bases short, with 13 bases between. Germline V gene sequence: CDR1 SNHLY, CDR2 FYNNEI.

This chain joins TRBV7-9 and TRBJ2-1; TRBD2 aligns across 7 bases. The CDR3 consists of 15 residues. CDR1 is SEHNR, CDR2 FQNEAQ, per germline (reference sequence). The J segment lost 7 bases and the V segment lost 0 bases, leaving 6 bases of the junction unmatched. CDR3: CASSLARGRRNEQFF. CDR3 nucleotides: TGTGCCAGCAGCTTAGCCCGCGGGAGAAGGAATGAGCAGTTCTTC.

The genes are TRBV11-2 and TRBJ2-7, with 9 nucleotides matching TRBD2. Germline CDR1 reads SGHAT; CDR2 reads FQNNGV. V shed 1 base, J shed 2 bases, and the junction held 3 bases outside the gene matches. The CDR3 totals 15 residues. The CDR3 reads CASSLVSGRPYEQYF. The CDR3 DNA reads as TGTGCCAGCAGCTTAGTTAGCGGGAGACCCTACGAGCAGTACTTC.

This clone has only a few counts. The rearrangement joins TRBV30 to TRBJ1-5; D unclear. This CDR3 has 14 residues. Germline assignment: CDR1 GTSNPN and CDR2 SVGIG (reference sequence). With 2 bases removed from V and 1 base from J, the gap between germline ends came to 9 bases. This chain's CDR3 is CAWSLLGSNQPQHF. Here the CDR3 DNA reads TGTGCCTGGAGTCTCCTAGGCAGCAATCAGCCCCAGCATTTT.

For this clone: Other DNA sequences in the same sample also yield this CDR3. This rearrangement joins TRBV5-1 to TRBJ1-5, with TRBD1 matching over 9 bases. CDR1 is SGHRS, CDR2 YFSETQ, per germline. The CDR3 runs to 14 residues. The ends lost 3 bases at V and 4 bases at J; junction bases unmatched: 2. The CDR3: CASSSGQGNQPQHF. The CDR3 bases are TGCGCCAGCAGCTCCGGACAGGGGAATCAGCCCCAGCATTTT.

This clone was seen a handful of times. V is TRBV2 and J is TRBJ1-4; D is perhaps TRBD1 (6 bases). Germline CDR1 is SNHLY and CDR2 is FYNNEI. The ends were cut back, 9 bases at V and 7 bases at J, with 15 bases in the middle. This CDR3 has 13 amino acids. CDR3 sequence: CASSQGFGEKLFF. CDR3 in DNA: TGTGCCAGTTCACAGGGATTCGGTGAAAAACTGTTTTTT.

The gene calls are TRBV5-1 and TRBJ2-5; tentative D call: TRBD2 (6 bases). Germline V gives CDR1 SGHRS, CDR2 YFSETQ. The CDR3 has 16 residues. Between the trimmed V and J ends, which lost 0 bases and 4 bases, there was a span of 16 bases. The CDR3 bases are TGCGCCAGCAGCTTGGGTCCGGCCCAGGGAGGAGAGACCCAGTACTTC. Translation: CASSLGPAQGGETQYF.

The chain is built from TRBV28 and TRBJ1-5, with 7 nucleotides matching TRBD1. Germline CDR1 MDHEN, CDR2 SYDVKM. V was pared by 6 bases and J by 5 bases, with 16 bases of the junction left unmatched. CDR3 length equals 17 residues. The CDR3 loop reads CASRSPTSTGRYQPQHF. CDR3 in DNA: TGTGCCAGCAGATCGCCGACGTCGACAGGGAGATATCAGCCCCAGCATTTT.

A few counts support this clone. V gene TRBV30 combines with J gene TRBJ1-5; D gene ambiguous. V lost 0 bases and J 5 bases, leaving 8 bases between the germline ends. CDR1 and CDR2 (germline): GTSNPN, SVGIG (reference sequence). The CDR3 extends over 13 amino acids. The chain's CDR3 is CAWSVRLDQPQHF. CDR3 DNA sequence: TGTGCCTGGAGTGTACGGCTGGATCAGCCCCAGCATTTT. Complete variable domain (other parts from reference TRBV30 and TRBJ1-5): SQTIHQWPATLVQPVGSPLSLECTVEGTSNPNLYWYRQAAGRGLQLLFYSVGIGQISSEVPQNLSASRPQDRQFILSSKKLLLSDSGFYLCAWSVRLDQPQHFGDGTRLSIL.

The rearrangement uses TRBV7-3 and TRBJ2-6; D gene unclear. CDR1 and CDR2 (germline): SGHTA, FQGTGA. There are 15 residues in the CDR3. V lost 2 bases to trimming and J lost 0 bases, with 5 bases between them. The CDR3 region has the DNA TGTGCCAGCAGCTTAGGCATCTCTGGGGCCAACGTCCTGACTTTC. This encodes CASSLGISGANVLTF.

This sequence joins TRBV14 and TRBJ1-1; no reliable D call. Deletions cut 0 bases from V and 4 bases from J, with 6 bases between. The CDR3 has 13 residues. Germline loops: CDR1 SGHDN, CDR2 FVKESK. CDR3 sequence: CASSQDFGTEAFF. DNA for the CDR3: TGTGCCAGCAGCCAAGATTTCGGCACTGAAGCTTTCTTT.

The chain couples TRBV6-6 to TRBJ2-7; weak D call: TRBD2 (6 bases). V shed 0 bases and J shed 8 bases, with 14 bases lying between them. The V gene's germline CDR1 is MNHNY and CDR2 SVGAGI (reference sequence). CDR3 length: 14 residues. The CDR3 DNA reads TGTGCCAGCAGTTACTCGGTCGGGAGTGTCAAGCAGTACTTC. Its protein is CASSYSVGSVKQYF.

The J gene is TRBJ2-2, the V gene TRBV11-1; perhaps TRBD2 as D (5 bases). V lost 5 bases to trimming and J lost 7 bases, with 20 bases between them. CDR1 is SGHAT, CDR2 FQDESV, per germline (reference sequence). This CDR3 is 16 amino acids long. The CDR3 region is CASSQIGGGVFGELFF. CDR3 sequence (DNA): TGTGCCAGCAGCCAGATCGGCGGAGGAGTTTTCGGGGAGCTGTTTTTT.

The rearrangement uses TRBV4-2 and TRBJ2-7; TRBD2 might be the D (6 bases). Germline lookup yields CDR1 LGHNA and CDR2 YNFKEQ. This CDR3 has 15 residues. The ends were cut back, 0 bases at V and 2 bases at J, with 11 bases in the middle. The CDR3 DNA sequence: TGTGCCAGCAGCCAAGACTCGGCGGGACCCTACGAGCAGTACTTC. This sequence encodes CASSQDSAGPYEQYF.

This clone appeared a few times. The chain is built from TRBV29-1 and TRBJ1-1; the D is unclear. Germline CDR1 reads SQVTM; CDR2 reads ANQGSEA. The V end lost 3 bases, the J end lost 0 bases, and 14 bases lay between the germline ends. This CDR3 has 15 residues. DNA for the CDR3: TGCAGCGTTGAGGTTTCGGGCAGACTGAACACTGAAGCTTTCTTT. Translated, it gives CSVEVSGRLNTEAFF.

V usage is TRBV27 and J usage is TRBJ2-3, with TRBD2 identical over 13 bases. The V segment lost 6 bases and the J segment 2 bases; nucleotides outside the gene matches: 11. Germline V gene lookup returns CDR1 MNHEY and CDR2 SMNVEV (reference sequence). CDR3 length equals 18 residues. CDR3 sequence reads: CASRGLAGNLRNTDTQYF. For the CDR3, the DNA is TGTGCCAGCAGGGGACTAGCGGGAAATTTGCGAAACACAGATACGCAGTATTTT.

The rearrangement links TRBV7-2 to TRBJ2-5, with TRBD2 identical over 8 bases. V shed 1 base, J shed 5 bases, and the junction held 12 bases outside the gene matches. This CDR3 comprises 17 residues. Germline-derived CDR1 and CDR2 are SGHTA and FQGNSA. In DNA form, the CDR3 reads TGTGCCAGCAGCTTAGGACGGTCGCCGGGAGGGGTGGAGACCCAGTACTTC. Protein sequence: CASSLGRSPGGVETQYF.

The DNA for the CDR3 is TGTGCCAGCTCACTTCTAGCGGGGGCCAACAATGAGCAGTTCTTC. Translating it yields CASSLLAGANNEQFF. J is TRBJ2-1 and V is TRBV18; 10 positions agree with TRBD2. Germline V gene lookup returns CDR1 KGHSH and CDR2 LQKENI. J gave up 5 bases and V 4 bases, and 5 bases lay outside the gene matches. The CDR3 is made up of 15 amino acids.

The chain couples TRBV6-5 to TRBJ2-7; the D gene could be TRBD1 or TRBD2 (6 bases each). Per the germline V gene, CDR1 is MNHEY and CDR2 is SVGAGI. The CDR3 runs to 12 residues. V was clipped by 6 bases and J by 6 bases, with 12 bases between them. CDR3: CASRRRGAEQYF. CDR3 nucleotides: TGTGCCAGCAGACGAAGGGGGGCCGAGCAGTACTTC.

The chain has TRBV28 and TRBJ1-5, with D tentatively TRBD1 (6 bases). Germline assignment: CDR1 MDHEN and CDR2 SYDVKM. Trimming stripped 5 bases from V and 5 bases from J, with 19 bases between. The CDR3 is made up of 16 amino acids. The CDR3 reads CASSPTEGGGDQPQHF. DNA for the CDR3: TGTGCCAGCAGTCCCACCGAAGGAGGGGGAGATCAGCCCCAGCATTTT.

In regard to this clone: This CDR3 is also generated by other DNA sequences in the sample. The chain couples TRBV5-1 to TRBJ2-7; 9 nucleotides match TRBD1. The CDR3 contains 14 residues. Unmatched junction bases numbered 6, after V lost 4 bases and J lost 4 bases. From germline, CDR1 is SGHRS and CDR2 YFSETQ. The CDR3 spells CASSPGQGGYEQYF. CDR3 DNA sequence: TGCGCCAGCAGCCCGGGACAGGGCGGATACGAGCAGTACTTC.

The chain recombines TRBV5-1 with TRBJ2-1, with 7 bases matching TRBD2. The CDR3 has 17 amino acids. Germline V gene lookup returns CDR1 SGHRS and CDR2 YFSETQ. V lost 4 bases to trimming and J lost 7 bases; unmatched junction nucleotides: 17. CDR3 sequence (DNA): TGCGCCAGCAGCCCTTGGACGAGGGAGGGCGGGTCGAATGAGCAGTTCTTC. It encodes CASSPWTREGGSNEQFF.

The chain couples TRBV7-2 to TRBJ2-2; D gene uncertain. V lost 2 bases and J 6 bases, leaving 7 bases between the germline ends. The CDR3 extends over 13 amino acids. CDR1 is SGHTA, CDR2 FQGNSA, per germline. The CDR3 DNA follows: TGTGCCAGCAGCTTACCCCTCTCCGGGGAGCTGTTTTTT. Translated, it gives CASSLPLSGELFF.

This rearrangement joins TRBV29-1 to TRBJ2-1; possible D gene TRBD2, 6 bases. V was pared by 3 bases and J by 8 bases, with 17 bases between. Germline CDR1 is SQVTM and CDR2 is ANQGSEA. This CDR3 has 14 residues. The CDR3 loop is CSVEGGVRWDEQFF. CDR3 nucleotide sequence: TGCAGCGTTGAGGGCGGGGTGCGGTGGGATGAGCAGTTCTTC.

Remarks on this clone: The same CDR3 arises from other DNA sequences in this sample as well. The chain joins TRBV9 to TRBJ2-1, with TRBD1 identical over 8 bases. Trimming at V came to 4 bases and at J to 2 bases, leaving 8 bases not matched to a gene. CDR3 length: 16 residues. Germline V gene sequence: CDR1 SGDLS, CDR2 YYNGEE. The CDR3 DNA sequence: TGTGCCAGCAGCCCTCGAGGACAGGGAGCCTACAATGAGCAGTTCTTC. It yields the protein CASSPRGQGAYNEQFF.

As regards this clone: Other DNA sequences from this sample encode an identical CDR3 as well. The rearrangement uses TRBV18 and TRBJ2-5; no clear D gene. This CDR3 region has 13 residues. V was trimmed by 3 bases and J by 1 base, leaving 6 bases between them. Germline CDR1 and CDR2: KGHSH and LQKENI. For the CDR3, the DNA is TGTGCCAGCTCACCTGACCTCCAAGAGACCCAGTACTTC. Translated: CASSPDLQETQYF. Full variable domain (rest looked up from reference TRBV18 and TRBJ2-5): NAGVMQNPRHLVRRRGQEARLRCSPMKGHSHVYWYRQLPEEGLKFMVYLQKENIIDESGMPKERFSAEFPKEGPSILRIQQVVRGDSAAYFCASSPDLQETQYFGPGTRLLVL.

This chain connects TRBV28 to TRBJ2-5; TRBD1 matches at 9 bases. The CDR3 sequence is 17 residues long. Losses at the gene ends were 6 bases for V and 5 bases for J; bases not matched to a gene: 16. Germline CDR1 is MDHEN and CDR2 is SYDVKM. The CDR3 nucleotides are TGTGCCAGCAGAAATTGGGGGACAGGGCAAGGAGCGGAGACCCAGTACTTC. Residues: CASRNWGTGQGAETQYF.

The rearrangement links TRBV6-5 to TRBJ2-7; D gene uncertain. Germline V gives CDR1 MNHEY, CDR2 SVGAGI. CDR3 length: 11 residues. The V gene lost 6 bases and the J gene lost 4 bases, with 7 bases spanning the gap. CDR3 DNA sequence: TGTGCCAGCAGATTAGGTTACGAGCAGTACTTC. Translating gives CASRLGYEQYF.

The chain recombines TRBV11-2 with TRBJ2-6; D is uncertain. V dropped 1 base and J dropped 1 base, with 11 bases sitting between them. The CDR3 covers 17 residues. CDR1 SGHAT and CDR2 FQNNGV come from the germline V gene. The CDR3 bases are TGTGCCAGCAGCTTAGTGGGTTTGGGGTCTGGGGCCAACGTCCTGACTTTC. It yields the protein CASSLVGLGSGANVLTF.